The 8 T cell receptor beta chains below were found in one sample sequenced in a study of neurological immune-mediated disorders. Described time point: longitudinal time-point 2. TCRdb itself ran the 5' RACE reads through MiXCR, one entry per CDR3 protein. The sample lists roughly 60,000 distinct CDR3 sequences, roughly 10% occurring once. Sequencing was performed on PBMCs. Every receptor here comes from a young man in good health.

This clonotype appeared many times. The V call is TRBV5-1, the J call TRBJ2-3; 7 nucleotides match TRBD1. V was clipped by 4 bases and J by 3 bases; unmatched bases: 5. The V gene's germline CDR1 is SGHRS and CDR2 YFSETQ. The CDR3 sequence is 14 residues long. The CDR3 sequence is CASSPDRRTDTQYF. In nucleotides, the CDR3 is TGCGCCAGCAGCCCGGACAGGAGAACAGATACGCAGTATTTT.

This clonotype was seen many times. The rearrangement uses TRBV10-3 and TRBJ1-3, with unresolved D. The CDR3 extends over 15 amino acids. Germline CDR1 ENHRY, CDR2 SYGVKD. V was pared by 0 bases and J by 2 bases, with 8 bases between. In nucleotides, the CDR3 is TGTGCCATCAGTGAGTCACGAGGAGCTGGAAACACCATATATTTT. Encoded protein: CAISESRGAGNTIYF.

This clonotype was recorded many times. V usage is TRBV20-1 and J usage is TRBJ2-3; 8 positions agree with TRBD2. Trimming cost V 7 bases and J 8 bases; bases outside gene matches: 14. Germline loops: CDR1 DFQATT, CDR2 SNEGSKA (reference sequence). This CDR3 spans 14 amino acids. CDR3 coding DNA: TGCAGTGTTACTAGCGGAGGGGAACGTGGTACGCAGTATTTT. It specifies CSVTSGGERGTQYF.

The rearrangement uses TRBV12-3 or TRBV12-4 and TRBJ1-1; D uncertain. CDR3 length: 12 residues. Trimming removed 3 bases from V and 2 bases from J, with 4 bases in between. This CDR3 reads CASSFQNTEAFF. The CDR3 DNA reads as TGTGCCAGCAGTTTTCAAAACACTGAAGCTTTCTTT.

This clonotype was observed at least ten times. This rearrangement joins TRBV7-3 to TRBJ2-5; tentatively, D is TRBD2 (6 bases). The germline CDR1 and CDR2 sequences are SGHTA and FQGTGA. This CDR3 is 15 amino acids long. Trimming cost V 2 bases and J 3 bases, with 13 bases left between them. The CDR3 region is CASSLGFGGEETQYF. The CDR3 coding sequence is TGTGCCAGCAGCTTAGGCTTCGGCGGGGAAGAGACCCAGTACTTC.

V is TRBV7-9 and J is TRBJ1-5; 7 nucleotides line up with TRBD1. The germline V gene has CDR1 SEHNR and CDR2 FQNEAQ (reference sequence). V trimming: 1 base; J trimming: 0 bases; junction bases outside the gene matches: 6. CDR3 length: 17 amino acids. CDR3 sequence reads: CASSLGWGQYSNQPQHF. DNA for the CDR3: TGTGCCAGCAGCTTAGGCTGGGGACAGTATAGCAATCAGCCCCAGCATTTT.

This clonotype was seen many times. This sequence joins TRBV12-3 or TRBV12-4 and TRBJ2-1; a weak D match, TRBD2 (7 bases). The length of the CDR3 is 15 residues. Trimming pared 3 bases from V and 4 bases from J, leaving 13 bases between. DNA for the CDR3: TGTGCCAGCAGTTTGGGGGGGGCGGCGTACAATGAGCAGTTCTTC. Its translation is CASSLGGAAYNEQFF.

This clonotype was found many times. The V call is TRBV7-2, the J call TRBJ1-2, with no clear D. CDR1 and CDR2 (germline): SGHTA, FQGNSA. The CDR3 extends over 15 amino acids. Deletions cut 2 bases from V and 6 bases from J, with 16 bases between. CDR3 nucleotide sequence: TGTGCCAGCAGCTTACTACACTCCCTGCTACATGGCTACACCTTC. This sequence encodes CASSLLHSLLHGYTF. The full variable domain, in which reference TRBV7-2 and TRBJ1-2 provide the parts outside the CDR3, is GAGVSQSPSNKVTEKGKDVELRCDPISGHTALYWYRQSLGQGLEFLIYFQGNSAPDKSGLPSDRFSAERTGGSVSTLTIQRTQQEDSAVYLCASSLLHSLLHGYTFGSGTRLTVV.